This record concerns one TCR beta chain sequence. These data originate in a study of T-cell memory formation after mild COVID-19. This CDR3 contains 15 residues. Germline V gene sequence: CDR1 MNHNS, CDR2 SASEGT. V lost 6 bases to trimming and J lost 3 bases; unmatched junction nucleotides: 10. cDNA libraries for TCR alpha and TCR beta, carrying sample barcodes and UMIs, came from 5'RACE with constant-segment primers. MiXCR, run by TCRdb on the 5' RACE reads, gives a single entry per CDR3 protein. The data hold 300,000 to 400,000 distinct CDR3 sequences, with approximately 15% observed a single time. The rearrangement joins TRBV6-1 to TRBJ1-1, with TRBD1 matching 7 bases. Material for sequencing was PBMCs or a T cell subset sorted from them (not recorded which). The sequence was collected from a young man who had mild COVID-19 (a few samples of this study predate the infection). Cell type and time point are not known. CDR3 bases: TGTGCCAGCAGCCGAACAGGGGCGGGAGACACTGAAGCTTTCTTT. This codes for CASSRTGAGDTEAFF.